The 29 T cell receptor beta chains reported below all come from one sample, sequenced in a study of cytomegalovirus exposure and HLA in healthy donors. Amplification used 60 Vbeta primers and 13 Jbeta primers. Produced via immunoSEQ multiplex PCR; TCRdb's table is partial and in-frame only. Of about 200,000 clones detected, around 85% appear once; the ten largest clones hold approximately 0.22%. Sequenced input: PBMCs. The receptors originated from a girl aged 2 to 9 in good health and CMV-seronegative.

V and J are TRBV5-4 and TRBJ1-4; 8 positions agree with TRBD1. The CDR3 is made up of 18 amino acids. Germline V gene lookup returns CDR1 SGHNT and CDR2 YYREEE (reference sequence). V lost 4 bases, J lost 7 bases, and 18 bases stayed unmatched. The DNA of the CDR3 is TGTGCCAGCAGCGCCTGGGGACAGGTCGAAGAAGGGTTTGAAAAACTGTTTTTT. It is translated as CASSAWGQVEEGFEKLFF.

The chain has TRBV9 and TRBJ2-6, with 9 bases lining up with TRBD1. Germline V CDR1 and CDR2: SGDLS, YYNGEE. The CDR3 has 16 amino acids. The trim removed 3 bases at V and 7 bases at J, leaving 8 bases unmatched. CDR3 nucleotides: TGTGCCAGCAGCGATAAAGGGGACAGGGTAGCCAACGTCCTGACTTTC. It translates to CASSDKGDRVANVLTF.

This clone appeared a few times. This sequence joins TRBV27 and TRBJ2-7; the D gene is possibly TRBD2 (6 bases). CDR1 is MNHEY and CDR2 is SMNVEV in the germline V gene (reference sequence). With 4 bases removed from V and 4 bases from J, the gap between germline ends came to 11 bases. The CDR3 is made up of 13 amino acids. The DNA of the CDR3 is TGTGCCAGCAGTTACATCGCGGGGTACGAGCAGTACTTC. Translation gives CASSYIAGYEQYF.

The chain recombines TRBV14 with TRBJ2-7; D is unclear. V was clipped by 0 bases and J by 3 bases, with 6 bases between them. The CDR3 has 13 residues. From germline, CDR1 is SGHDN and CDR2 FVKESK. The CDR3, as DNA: TGTGCCAGCAGCCAAGATTATAGCTACGAGCAGTACTTC. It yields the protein CASSQDYSYEQYF.

The CDR3 DNA is TGTGCCAGCAGCTTCTCAGGGCGCACTGAAGCTTTCTTT. Protein sequence: CASSFSGRTEAFF. The V call is TRBV5-4, the J call TRBJ1-1; tentatively, D is TRBD1 (5 bases). Deletions cut 2 bases from V and 4 bases from J, with 9 bases between. The CDR3 is made up of 13 amino acids. Germline lookup yields CDR1 SGHNT and CDR2 YYREEE (reference sequence).

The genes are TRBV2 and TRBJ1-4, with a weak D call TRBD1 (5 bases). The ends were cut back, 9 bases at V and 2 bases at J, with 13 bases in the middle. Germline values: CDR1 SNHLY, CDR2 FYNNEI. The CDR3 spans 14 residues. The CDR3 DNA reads TGTGCCAGTCGACAGAGGTTCACTAATGAAAAACTGTTTTTT. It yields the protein CASRQRFTNEKLFF. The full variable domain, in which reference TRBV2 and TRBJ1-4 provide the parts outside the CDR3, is EPEVTQTPSHQVTQMGQEVILRCVPISNHLYFYWYRQILGQKVEFLVSFYNNEISEKSEIFDDQFSVERPDGSNFTLKIRSTKLEDSAMYFCASRQRFTNEKLFFGSGTQLSVL.

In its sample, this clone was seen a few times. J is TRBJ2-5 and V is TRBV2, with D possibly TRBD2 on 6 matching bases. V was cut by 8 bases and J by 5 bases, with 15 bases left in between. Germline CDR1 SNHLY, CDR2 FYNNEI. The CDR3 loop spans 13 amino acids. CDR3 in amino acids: CASHPGVQETQYF. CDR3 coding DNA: TGTGCCAGCCATCCGGGAGTGCAGGAGACCCAGTACTTC.

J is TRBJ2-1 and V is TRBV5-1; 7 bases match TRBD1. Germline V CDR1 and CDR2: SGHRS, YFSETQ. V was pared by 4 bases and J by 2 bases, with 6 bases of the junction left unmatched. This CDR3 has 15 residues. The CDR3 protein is CASSQGGQTYNEQFF. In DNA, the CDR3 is TGCGCCAGCAGCCAAGGGGGACAGACCTACAATGAGCAGTTCTTC.

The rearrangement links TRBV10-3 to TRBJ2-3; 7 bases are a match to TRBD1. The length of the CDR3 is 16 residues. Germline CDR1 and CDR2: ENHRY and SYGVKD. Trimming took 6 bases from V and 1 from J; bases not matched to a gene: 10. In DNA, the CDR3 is TGTGCCATCAGCTCTAAGGGGGCTAAGGGCACAGATACGCAGTATTTT. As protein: CAISSKGAKGTDTQYF.

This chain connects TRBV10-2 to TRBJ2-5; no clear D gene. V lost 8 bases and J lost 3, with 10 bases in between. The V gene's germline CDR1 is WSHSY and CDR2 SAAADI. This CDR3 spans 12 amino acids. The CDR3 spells CASGNKKETQYF. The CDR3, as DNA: TGCGCCAGCGGCAATAAGAAAGAGACCCAGTACTTC.

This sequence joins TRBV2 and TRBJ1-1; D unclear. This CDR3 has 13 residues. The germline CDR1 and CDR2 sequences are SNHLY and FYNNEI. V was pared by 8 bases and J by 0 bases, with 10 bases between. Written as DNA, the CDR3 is TGTGCCAGCGCTTTGACTCTGAACACTGAAGCTTTCTTT. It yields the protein CASALTLNTEAFF.

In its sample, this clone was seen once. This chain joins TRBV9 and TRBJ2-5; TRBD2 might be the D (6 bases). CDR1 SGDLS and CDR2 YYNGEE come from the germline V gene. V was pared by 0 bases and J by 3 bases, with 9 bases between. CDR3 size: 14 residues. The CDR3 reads CASSVVSGEETQYF. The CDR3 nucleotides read TGTGCCAGCAGCGTAGTGTCGGGAGAAGAGACCCAGTACTTC.

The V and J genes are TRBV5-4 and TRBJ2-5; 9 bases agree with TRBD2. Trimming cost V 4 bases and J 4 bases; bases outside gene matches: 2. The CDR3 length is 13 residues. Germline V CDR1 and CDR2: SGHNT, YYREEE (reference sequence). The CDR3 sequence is CASSTREGETQYF. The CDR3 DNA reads TGTGCCAGCAGCACGCGGGAGGGAGAGACCCAGTACTTC.

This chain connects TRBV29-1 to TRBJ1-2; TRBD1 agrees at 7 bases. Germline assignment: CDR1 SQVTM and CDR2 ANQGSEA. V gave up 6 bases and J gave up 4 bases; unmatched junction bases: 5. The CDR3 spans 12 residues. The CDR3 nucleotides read TGCAGCGTAGGGACAGATTTCTATGGCTACACCTTC. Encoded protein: CSVGTDFYGYTF. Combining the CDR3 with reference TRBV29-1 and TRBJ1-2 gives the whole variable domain SAVISQKPSRDICQRGTSLTIQCQVDSQVTMMFWYRQQPGQSLTLIATANQGSEATYESGFVIDKFPISRPNLTFSTLTVSNMSPEDSSIYLCSVGTDFYGYTFGSGTRLTVV.

The CDR3 bases are TGTGCCTGGAGTCGAACAGGGGGCGCTGGACCCTACGAGCAGTACTTC. As protein: CAWSRTGGAGPYEQYF. The rearrangement joins TRBV30 to TRBJ2-7; 9 bases are a match to TRBD1. V dropped 2 bases and J dropped 2; count of bases not matched to a gene: 10. Germline CDR1 reads GTSNPN; CDR2 reads SVGIG (reference sequence). The CDR3 has 16 amino acids.

The CDR3: CASSQLSSGRDTDTQYF. The CDR3 coding sequence is TGCGCCAGCAGTCAACTGTCTAGCGGGAGGGACACAGATACGCAGTATTTT. V gene TRBV23-1 combines with J gene TRBJ2-3, with 12 nucleotides matching TRBD2. TRBV23-1 is placed among ORFs of uncertain function. CDR3 length equals 17 residues. The J segment lost 2 bases and the V segment lost 2 bases, leaving 5 bases of the junction unmatched.

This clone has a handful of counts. The CDR3 here is CASCRKGGARGQPQHF. CDR3 sequence (DNA): TGTGCCAGCTGTCGAAAGGGGGGGGCGCGAGGGCAGCCCCAGCATTTT. V gene TRBV27 combines with J gene TRBJ1-5; tentative D call: TRBD1 (6 bases). V lost 8 bases to trimming and J lost 7 bases, with 24 bases between them. From germline, CDR1 is MNHEY and CDR2 SMNVEV (reference sequence). This CDR3 spans 16 amino acids.

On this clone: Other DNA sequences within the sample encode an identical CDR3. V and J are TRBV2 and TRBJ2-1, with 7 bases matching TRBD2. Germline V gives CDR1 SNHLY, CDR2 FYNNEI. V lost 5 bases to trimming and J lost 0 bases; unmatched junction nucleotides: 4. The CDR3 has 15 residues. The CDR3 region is CASSLLASSYNEQFF. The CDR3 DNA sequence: TGTGCCAGCAGTTTACTAGCGAGCTCCTACAATGAGCAGTTCTTC.

CDR3 sequence (DNA): TGTGCCAGTAGTATAGGTTCAGGGGGTGTCACCATTCAGTACTTC. Protein sequence: CASSIGSGGVTIQYF. The gene calls are TRBV19 and TRBJ2-4, with TRBD1 identical over 7 bases. Germline CDR1 is LNHDA and CDR2 is SQIVND (reference sequence). The J segment lost 9 bases and the V segment lost 1 base, leaving 9 bases of the junction unmatched. The CDR3 spans 15 residues.

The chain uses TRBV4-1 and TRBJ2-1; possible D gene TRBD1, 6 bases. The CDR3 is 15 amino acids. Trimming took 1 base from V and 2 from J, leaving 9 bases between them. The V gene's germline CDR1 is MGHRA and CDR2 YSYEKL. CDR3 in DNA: TGCGCCAGCAGCCAAGGAAGGGGGACCTACAATGAGCAGTTCTTC. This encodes CASSQGRGTYNEQFF.

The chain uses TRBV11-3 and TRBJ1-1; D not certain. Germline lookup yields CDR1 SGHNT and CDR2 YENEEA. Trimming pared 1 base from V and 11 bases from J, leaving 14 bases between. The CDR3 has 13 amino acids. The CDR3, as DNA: TGTGCCAGCAGCTTAGGTAGTGGTGCGGAGGCTTTCTTT. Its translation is CASSLGSGAEAFF.

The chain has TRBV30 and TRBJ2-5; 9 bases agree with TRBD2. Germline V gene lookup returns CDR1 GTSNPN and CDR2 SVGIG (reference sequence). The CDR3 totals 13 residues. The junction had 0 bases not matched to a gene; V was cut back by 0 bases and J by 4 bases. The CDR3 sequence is CAWSVLAGETQYF. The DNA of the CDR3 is TGTGCCTGGAGTGTACTAGCGGGAGAGACCCAGTACTTC.

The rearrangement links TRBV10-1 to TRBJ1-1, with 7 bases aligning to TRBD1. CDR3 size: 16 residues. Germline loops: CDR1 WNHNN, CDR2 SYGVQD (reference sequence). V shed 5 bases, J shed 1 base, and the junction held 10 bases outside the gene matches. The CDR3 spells CASSLPGQVRNTEAFF. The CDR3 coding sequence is TGCGCCAGCAGTCTCCCCGGACAGGTAAGGAACACTGAAGCTTTCTTT.

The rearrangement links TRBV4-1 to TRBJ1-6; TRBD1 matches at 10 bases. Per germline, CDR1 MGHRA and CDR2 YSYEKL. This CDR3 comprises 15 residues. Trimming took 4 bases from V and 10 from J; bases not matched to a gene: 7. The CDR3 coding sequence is TGCGCCAGCAGCCCTGGACAGGGGGGAAGATCACCCCTCCACTTT. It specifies CASSPGQGGRSPLHF.

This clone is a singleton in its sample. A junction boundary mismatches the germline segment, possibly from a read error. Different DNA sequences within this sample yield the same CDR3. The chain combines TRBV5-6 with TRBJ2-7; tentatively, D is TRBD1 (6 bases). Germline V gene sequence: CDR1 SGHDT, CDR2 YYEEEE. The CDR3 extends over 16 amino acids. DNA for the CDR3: TGTGCTAGCAGCTTGATGGGGGCCCTTGGGGGCTACGAGCAGTACTTC. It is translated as CASSLMGALGGYEQYF.

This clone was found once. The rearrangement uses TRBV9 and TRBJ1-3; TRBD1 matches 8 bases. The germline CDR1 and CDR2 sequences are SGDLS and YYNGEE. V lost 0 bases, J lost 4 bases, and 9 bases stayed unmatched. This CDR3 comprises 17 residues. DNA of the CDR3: TGTGCCAGCAGCGTAGAACCCCAGGGGGCGGGAGGAAACACCATATATTTT. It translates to CASSVEPQGAGGNTIYF.

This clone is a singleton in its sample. This CDR3 is CASSSDAGTVNQIYGYTF. The CDR3, as DNA: TGTGCCAGCAGTTCCGATGCTGGGACTGTGAACCAAATTTATGGCTACACCTTC. The rearrangement uses TRBV28 and TRBJ1-2, with D possibly being TRBD1 (5 bases). Germline V gene lookup returns CDR1 MDHEN and CDR2 SYDVKM. CDR3 length: 18 amino acids. V lost 4 bases to trimming and J lost 5 bases, with 26 bases between them.

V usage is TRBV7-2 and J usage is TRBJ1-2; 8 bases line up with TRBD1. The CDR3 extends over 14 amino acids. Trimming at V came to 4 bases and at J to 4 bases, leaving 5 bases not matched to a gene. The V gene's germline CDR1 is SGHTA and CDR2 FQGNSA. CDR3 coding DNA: TGTGCCAGCAGCTGGACAGGGAGCGTCTATGGCTACACCTTC. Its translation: CASSWTGSVYGYTF. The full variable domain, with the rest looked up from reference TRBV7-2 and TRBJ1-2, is GAGVSQSPSNKVTEKGKDVELRCDPISGHTALYWYRQSLGQGLEFLIYFQGNSAPDKSGLPSDRFSAERTGGSVSTLTIQRTQQEDSAVYLCASSWTGSVYGYTFGSGTRLTVV.

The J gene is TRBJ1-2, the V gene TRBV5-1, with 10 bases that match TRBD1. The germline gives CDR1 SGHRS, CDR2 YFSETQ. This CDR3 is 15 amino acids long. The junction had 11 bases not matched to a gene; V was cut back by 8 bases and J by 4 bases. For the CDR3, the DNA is TGCGCCAGGATTTCCGGGACAGGGGACTTCTATGGCTACACCTTC. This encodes CARISGTGDFYGYTF.